The source of this TCR beta chain is a study of T-cell reconstitution after alpha-beta-depleted transplantation in children. The study, taken as a whole, reports: There were reportedly several hundred expanded graft clones from which alpha-beta T cells came about two months after transplant. Surviving recipient T cells and thymic progenitors accounted for the high day-60 TCRbeta diversity observed in some patients. Counts and diversity of T cells one year after transplant came mostly from newly produced T cells.

This clonotype has a single count. Its antigen remains unknown. For TCRbeta, the library was prepared with unique molecular identifiers. TCRdb analysed the PCR reads with MiXCR anew, one entry per CDR3 protein. The table has some 550,000 distinct CDR3 sequences, roughly 24% seen once. This specimen consisted of PBMCs, mostly from graft donor cells, obtained 360 days after TCRalphabeta/CD19-depleted stem cell transplant. This sequence originates from a boy in the first two years of life who had a stem cell transplant for acute myeloid leukemia, so the T cells may come from the graft donor.

This CDR3 is CAISPGQDAYEQYV. The CDR3 region has the DNA TGTGCCATCAGTCCGGGACAGGACGCCTACGAGCAGTACGTC. This chain connects TRBV10-3 to TRBJ2-7, with 8 bases lining up with TRBD1. CDR3 length: 14 residues. The J segment lost 2 bases and the V segment lost 5 bases, leaving 5 bases of the junction unmatched. Germline CDR1 reads ENHRY; CDR2 reads SYGVKD.